This TCR beta chain was sequenced for a study of shared clonotypes between healthy human individuals. Findings and caveats of the study: Few donors limited the genetic and exposure-history diversity represented. The sampled material consisted only of blood, and tissue repertoires are likely to differ.

Germline assignment: CDR1 SEHNR and CDR2 FQNEAQ (reference sequence). The CDR3 totals 16 residues. Trimming cost V 4 bases and J 1 base, with 16 bases left between them. The study separated CD4+ cells into CD45RA+ naive and CD45RA-negative memory subsets. Execution of the assay was at deep level. Profiling relied on immunoSEQ multiplex PCR, and the TCRdb table lists in-frame clones only, not all of them. The table lists 650,000 to 750,000 clones, 72% of them singletons. As regards this clone: No antigen is known for it.

The specimen sequenced was memory CD4+ T cells sorted from blood. Subset denoted: CD45RA-negative fraction. The chain couples TRBV7-9 to TRBJ1-1; perhaps TRBD1 as D (6 bases). The sequence came from a woman in her twenties or thirties in good health. The CDR3 spells CASSSPRGGGNTEAFF. CDR3 bases: TGTGCCAGCAGCTCCCCGCGCGGGGGCGGGAACACTGAAGCTTTCTTT. The variable domain in full, with the rest retrieved from reference TRBV7-9 and TRBJ1-1, is DTGVSQNPRHKITKRGQNVTFRCDPISEHNRLYWYRQTLGQGPEFLTYFQNEAQLEKSRLLSDRFSAERPKGSFSTLEIQRTEQGDSAMYLCASSSPRGGGNTEAFFGQGTRLTVV.